This TCR beta chain was sequenced for a study of beta chain features in type 1 diabetes. Study-wide results and caveats: All four CD4+ subsets from Type 1 diabetes patients carried moderately but significantly shorter TCRB CDR3s.

cDNA synthesis used the whole RNA isolate, giving expressed TCRB sequences. Some clones are missing from TCRdb's copy, which holds only in-frame ones; the method was immunoSEQ multiplex PCR. The sample has some 52,000 clones, approximately 45% seen once; the top ten hold more than 1.4%. This CDR3 has 15 residues. Unmatched junction bases numbered 8, after V lost 6 bases and J lost 0 bases. The germline CDR1 and CDR2 sequences are MNHNS and SASEGT. This clone was counted many times. Its antigen remains unidentified. Sequenced: Tregs from blood. The chain has TRBV6-1 and TRBJ2-7; 7 nucleotides agree with TRBD2. The clonotype was recovered from a man aged 25-45 years with type 1 diabetes. CDR3 DNA: TGTGCCAGCAGCTGGCTAGCGGTCAGCTCCTACGAGCAGTACTTC. Residues: CASSWLAVSSYEQYF.